This T cell receptor (beta chain) originates from a study of cytomegalovirus exposure and HLA in healthy donors. General observations from the study: Most observed TCR sequences were rare, whereas some public TCRs were detected in many donors. Productive rates of about 90% or about 30% were seen for most TCR beta V segments in an earlier analysis. 16,951 TCR beta sequences were associated with HLA alleles at 0.05 false discovery rate in a later analysis.

PCR used 60 Vbeta primers and 13 Jbeta primers. Sequencing was performed with immunoSEQ multiplex PCR; in TCRdb, only in-frame clones are kept and a portion is missing. The sample holds some 190,000 clones; roughly four fifths are singletons and the top ten take about 3%. This clone was recorded once. Its specificity is unknown. The V segment lost 2 bases and the J segment 7 bases; nucleotides outside the gene matches: 9. The CDR3 totals 16 residues. Germline CDR1 and CDR2: MNHEY and SVGAGI. The source is a man aged 40-50 years in good health and CMV-seropositive. This chain joins TRBV6-5 and TRBJ1-4; 8 positions agree with TRBD1. Sequenced sample: PBMCs. CDR3 protein: CASSYGTYRGAEKLFF. In DNA, the CDR3 is TGTGCCAGCAGTTACGGGACTTACAGGGGGGCTGAAAAACTGTTTTTT.